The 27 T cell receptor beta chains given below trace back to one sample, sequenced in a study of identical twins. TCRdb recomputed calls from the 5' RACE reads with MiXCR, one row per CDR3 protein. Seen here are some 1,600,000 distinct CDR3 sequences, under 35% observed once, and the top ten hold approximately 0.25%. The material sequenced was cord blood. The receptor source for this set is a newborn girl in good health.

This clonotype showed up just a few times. CDR3 nucleotides: TGTGCCAGCAGCCAAGGGACTAGCGGGGGGGCGTTCTTC. It codes for CASSQGTSGGAFF. The chain uses TRBV3-1 and TRBJ2-1; 15 positions agree with TRBD2. CDR1 is LGHDT and CDR2 is YNNKEL in the germline V gene (reference sequence). Trimming took 1 base from V and 15 from J; bases not matched to a gene: 1. The CDR3 extends over 13 amino acids.

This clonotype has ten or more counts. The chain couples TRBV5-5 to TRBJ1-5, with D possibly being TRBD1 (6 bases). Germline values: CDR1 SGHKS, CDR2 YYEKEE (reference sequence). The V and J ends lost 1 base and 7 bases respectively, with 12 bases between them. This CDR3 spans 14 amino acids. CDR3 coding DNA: TGTGCCAGCAGCTTGTTACAGGGAGGACAGCCCCAGCATTTT. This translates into CASSLLQGGQPQHF.

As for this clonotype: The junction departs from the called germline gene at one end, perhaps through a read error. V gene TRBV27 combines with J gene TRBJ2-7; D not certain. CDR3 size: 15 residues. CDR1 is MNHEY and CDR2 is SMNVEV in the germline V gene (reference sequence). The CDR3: CASSLVASSSYGQYF. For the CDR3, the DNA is TGTGCCAGCAGTTTAGTGGCCAGTTCCTCCTACGGGCAGTACTTC.

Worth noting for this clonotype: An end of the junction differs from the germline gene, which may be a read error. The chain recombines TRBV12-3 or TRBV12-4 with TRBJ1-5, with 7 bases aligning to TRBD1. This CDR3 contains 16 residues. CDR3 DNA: TGTGCCAGCAGCATCGGGACAGCTTATAGCAATCAGCCCCAGCCTTTT. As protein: CASSIGTAYSNQPQPF.

CDR3 region: CASSQRRLAGFKTTDTQYF. The CDR3 DNA reads TGTGCCAGCAGCCAACGACGACTAGCGGGTTTCAAAACTACAGATACGCAGTATTTT. The chain is built from TRBV14 and TRBJ2-3; 10 bases are shared with TRBD2. The CDR3 sequence is 19 residues long. Looked up from germline, CDR1 is SGHDN and CDR2 is FVKESK. The J segment lost 3 bases and the V segment lost 2 bases, leaving 14 bases of the junction unmatched.

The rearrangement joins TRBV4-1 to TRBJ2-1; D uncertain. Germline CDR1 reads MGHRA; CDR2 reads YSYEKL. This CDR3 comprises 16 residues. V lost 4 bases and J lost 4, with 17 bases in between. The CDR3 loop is CASSLAQNAPYNEQFF. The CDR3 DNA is TGCGCCAGCAGCCTAGCACAGAACGCGCCTTACAATGAGCAGTTCTTC.

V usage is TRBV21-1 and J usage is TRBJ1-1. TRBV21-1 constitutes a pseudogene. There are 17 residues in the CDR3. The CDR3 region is CASSKGWGWRGSTEAFF. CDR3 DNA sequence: TGTGCCAGCAGCAAAGGCTGGGGTTGGAGAGGGAGCACTGAAGCTTTCTTT.

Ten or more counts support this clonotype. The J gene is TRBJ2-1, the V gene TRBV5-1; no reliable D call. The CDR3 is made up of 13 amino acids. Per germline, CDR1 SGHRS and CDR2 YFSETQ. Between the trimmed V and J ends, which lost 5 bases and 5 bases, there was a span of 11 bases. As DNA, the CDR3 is TGCGCCAGCAGTGCTGGGAAAGACAATGAGCAGTTCTTC. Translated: CASSAGKDNEQFF.

CDR3 DNA sequence: TGCAGTGCTAGAGACTCGACAGGGCGTGGCTACACCTTC. Encoded protein: CSARDSTGRGYTF. The chain uses TRBV20-1 and TRBJ1-2; 7 bases map to TRBD1. This CDR3 region has 13 residues. CDR1 is DFQATT and CDR2 is SNEGSKA in the germline V gene (reference sequence). The V and J ends lost 0 bases and 7 bases, in that order; junction bases with no gene match: 5.

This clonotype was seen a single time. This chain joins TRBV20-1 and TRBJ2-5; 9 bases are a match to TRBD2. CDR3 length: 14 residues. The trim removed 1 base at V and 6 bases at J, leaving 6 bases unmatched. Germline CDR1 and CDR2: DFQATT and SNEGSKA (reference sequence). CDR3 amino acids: CSARVAGGLKTQYF. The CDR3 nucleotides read TGCAGTGCTAGAGTGGCGGGGGGGCTGAAGACCCAGTACTTC.

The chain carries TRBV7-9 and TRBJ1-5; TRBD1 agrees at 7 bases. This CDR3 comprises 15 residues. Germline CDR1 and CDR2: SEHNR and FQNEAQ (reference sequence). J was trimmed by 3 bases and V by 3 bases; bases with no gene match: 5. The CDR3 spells CASSFSGGYNQPQHF. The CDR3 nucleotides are TGTGCCAGCAGCTTCTCAGGGGGTTACAATCAGCCCCAGCATTTT.

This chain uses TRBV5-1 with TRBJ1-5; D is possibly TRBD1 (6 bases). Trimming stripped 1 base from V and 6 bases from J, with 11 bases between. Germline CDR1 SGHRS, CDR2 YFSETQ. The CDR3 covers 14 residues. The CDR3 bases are TGCGCCAGCAGCTTGACAGGGAAGAGTCAGCCCCAGCATTTT. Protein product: CASSLTGKSQPQHF.

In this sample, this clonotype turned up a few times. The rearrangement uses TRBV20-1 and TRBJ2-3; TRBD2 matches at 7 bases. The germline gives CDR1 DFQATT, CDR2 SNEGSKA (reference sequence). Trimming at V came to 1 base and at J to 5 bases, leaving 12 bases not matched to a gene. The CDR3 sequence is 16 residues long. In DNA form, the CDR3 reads TGCAGTGCTAGAGCCCGTGGGTGGGAGGGAGGAGATACGCAGTATTTT. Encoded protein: CSARARGWEGGDTQYF.

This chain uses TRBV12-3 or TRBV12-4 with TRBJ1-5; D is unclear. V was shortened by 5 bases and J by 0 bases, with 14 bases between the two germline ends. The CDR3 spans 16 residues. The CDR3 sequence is CASSPWTYYSNQPQHF. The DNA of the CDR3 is TGTGCCAGCAGTCCTTGGACGTATTATAGCAATCAGCCCCAGCATTTT.

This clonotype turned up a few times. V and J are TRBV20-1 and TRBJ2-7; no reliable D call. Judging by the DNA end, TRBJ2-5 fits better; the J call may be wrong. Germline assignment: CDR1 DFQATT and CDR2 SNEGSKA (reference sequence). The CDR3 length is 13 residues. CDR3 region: CSARFSVQETQYF. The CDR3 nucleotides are TGCAGTGCTAGATTTTCGGTCCAAGAGACCCAGTACTTC.

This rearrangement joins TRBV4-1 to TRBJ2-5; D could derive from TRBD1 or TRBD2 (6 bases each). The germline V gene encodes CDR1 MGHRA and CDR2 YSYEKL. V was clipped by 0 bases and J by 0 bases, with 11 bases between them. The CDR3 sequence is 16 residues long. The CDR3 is CASSQEWGANQETQYF. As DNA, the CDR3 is TGCGCCAGCAGCCAAGAGTGGGGGGCGAACCAAGAGACCCAGTACTTC.

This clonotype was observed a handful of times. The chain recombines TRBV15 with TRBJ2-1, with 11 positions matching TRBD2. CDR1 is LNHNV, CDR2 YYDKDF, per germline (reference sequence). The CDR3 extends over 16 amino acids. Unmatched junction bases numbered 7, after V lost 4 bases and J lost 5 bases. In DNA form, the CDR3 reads TGTGCCACCAGCAAACGTCCGGGACTAGCGGACAATGAGCAGTTCTTC. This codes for CATSKRPGLADNEQFF.

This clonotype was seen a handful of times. CDR3 bases: TGTGCCAGCAGCTTAGTCACCTCGGGAGCTTTCTTT. Protein: CASSLVTSGAFF. J is TRBJ1-1 and V is TRBV7-9; D is unclear. The CDR3 runs 12 residues. V lost 1 base, J lost 10 bases, and 10 bases lay in between. Germline-derived CDR1 and CDR2 are SEHNR and FQNEAQ (reference sequence).

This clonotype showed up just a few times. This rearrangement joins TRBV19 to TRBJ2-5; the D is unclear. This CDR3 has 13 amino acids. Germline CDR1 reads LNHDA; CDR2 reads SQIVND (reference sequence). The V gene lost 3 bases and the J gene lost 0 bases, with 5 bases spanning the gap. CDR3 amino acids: CASSIVYQETQYF. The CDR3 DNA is TGTGCCAGTAGTATTGTGTACCAAGAGACCCAGTACTTC.

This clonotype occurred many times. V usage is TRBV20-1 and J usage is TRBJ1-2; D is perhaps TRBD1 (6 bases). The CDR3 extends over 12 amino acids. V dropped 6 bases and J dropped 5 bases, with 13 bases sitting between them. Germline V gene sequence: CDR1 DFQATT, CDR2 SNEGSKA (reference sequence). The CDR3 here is CSALGQIYGYTF. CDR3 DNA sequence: TGCAGTGCCCTAGGACAGATATATGGCTACACCTTC.

The CDR3 is CASSTLPQETQYF. As DNA, the CDR3 is TGTGCCAGCAGTACCTTACCTCAAGAGACCCAGTACTTC. This sequence joins TRBV27 and TRBJ2-5, with D uncertain. This CDR3 is 13 amino acids long. CDR1 is MNHEY and CDR2 is SMNVEV in the germline V gene (reference sequence). V dropped 5 bases and J dropped 2 bases, with 9 bases sitting between them.

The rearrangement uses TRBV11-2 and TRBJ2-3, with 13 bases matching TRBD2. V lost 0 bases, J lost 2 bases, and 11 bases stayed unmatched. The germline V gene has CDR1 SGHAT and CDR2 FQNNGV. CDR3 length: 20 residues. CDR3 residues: CASSLDRLAGGLPDTDTQYF. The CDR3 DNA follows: TGTGCCAGCAGCTTAGATCGACTAGCGGGGGGCCTACCTGACACAGATACGCAGTATTTT.

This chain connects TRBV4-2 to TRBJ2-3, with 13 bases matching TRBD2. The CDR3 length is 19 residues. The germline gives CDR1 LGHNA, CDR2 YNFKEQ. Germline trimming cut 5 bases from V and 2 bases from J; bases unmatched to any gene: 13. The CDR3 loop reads CASSSDVLAGGVPTDTQYF. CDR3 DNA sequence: TGTGCCAGCAGCTCAGACGTACTAGCGGGGGGGGTTCCCACAGATACGCAGTATTTT.

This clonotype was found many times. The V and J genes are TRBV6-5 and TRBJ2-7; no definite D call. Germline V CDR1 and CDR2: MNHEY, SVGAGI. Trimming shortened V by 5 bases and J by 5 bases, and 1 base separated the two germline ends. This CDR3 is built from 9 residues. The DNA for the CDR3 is TGTGCCAGCAGTGACGAGCAGTACTTC. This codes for CASSDEQYF.

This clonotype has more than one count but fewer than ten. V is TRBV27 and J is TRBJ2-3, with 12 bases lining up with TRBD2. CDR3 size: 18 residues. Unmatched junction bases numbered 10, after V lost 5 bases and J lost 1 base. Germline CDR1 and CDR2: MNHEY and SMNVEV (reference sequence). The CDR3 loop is CASSPLAGGPFGTDTQYF. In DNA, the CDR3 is TGTGCCAGCAGTCCGCTAGCGGGAGGGCCTTTCGGCACAGATACGCAGTATTTT.

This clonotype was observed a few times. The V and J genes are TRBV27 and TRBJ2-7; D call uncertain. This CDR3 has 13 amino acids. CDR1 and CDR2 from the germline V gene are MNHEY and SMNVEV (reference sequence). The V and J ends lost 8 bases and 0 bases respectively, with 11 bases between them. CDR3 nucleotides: TGTGCCAGCGGACGAGTGGGCTCCTACGAGCAGTACTTC. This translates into CASGRVGSYEQYF.

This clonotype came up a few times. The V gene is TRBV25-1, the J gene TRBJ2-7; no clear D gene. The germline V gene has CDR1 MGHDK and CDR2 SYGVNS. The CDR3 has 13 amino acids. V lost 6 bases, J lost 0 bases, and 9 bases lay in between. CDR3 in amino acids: CASRDGPSYEQYF. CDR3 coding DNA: TGTGCCAGCAGGGACGGACCCTCCTACGAGCAGTACTTC.